Listed below are T cell receptor beta chains from one sample, sequenced in a study of T-cell reconstitution after alpha-beta-depleted transplantation in children. One entry per CDR3 protein results from TCRdb running MiXCR on the PCR reads. Of 70,000 to 95,000 distinct CDR3 sequences listed, approximately 12% are singletons. Sequenced here: PBMCs from the stem cell graft donor, sampled from the stem cell graft. All receptors come from a human donor who donated a stem cell graft to a child with inherited bone marrow failure. Each CDR3 is given with its conserved first and last residue.

CDR3aa: CASSPTGPNYGYTF
v_gene: TRBV12-3/TRBV12-4
j_gene: TRBJ1-2

CDR3aa: CASTQGRGLEQYF
v_gene: TRBV12-3/TRBV12-4
j_gene: TRBJ2-7

CDR3aa: CSAIPLLLAAQETQYF
v_gene: TRBV20-1
j_gene: TRBJ2-5

CDR3aa: CASSQGKSSGANVLTF
v_gene: TRBV4-3
j_gene: TRBJ2-6

CDR3aa: CATSQTLDQETQYF
v_gene: TRBV15
j_gene: TRBJ2-5

CDR3aa: CASSFGTNEQFF
v_gene: TRBV7-2
j_gene: TRBJ2-1

CDR3aa: CSASDRGFSNQPQHF
v_gene: TRBV20-1
j_gene: TRBJ1-5

CDR3aa: CASSPTSGPHYEQYF
v_gene: TRBV7-2
j_gene: TRBJ2-7

CDR3aa: CAWSVATGELFF
v_gene: TRBV30
j_gene: TRBJ2-2

CDR3aa: CASSLRTSGSTDTQYF
v_gene: TRBV5-1
j_gene: TRBJ2-3

CDR3aa: CASRLAGPYNEQFF
v_gene: TRBV12-3/TRBV12-4
j_gene: TRBJ2-1

CDR3aa: CSAGPGPYKEKLFF
v_gene: TRBV29-1
j_gene: TRBJ1-4

CDR3aa: CASSVLERSYGYTF
v_gene: TRBV6-2/TRBV6-3
j_gene: TRBJ1-2

CDR3aa: CASSLRGSALHF
v_gene: TRBV5-1
j_gene: TRBJ1-6

CDR3aa: CASSQSPQETYEQYF
v_gene: TRBV9
j_gene: TRBJ2-7

CDR3aa: CASSIEMPTGTGERLVDTQYF
v_gene: TRBV5-1
j_gene: TRBJ2-3

CDR3aa: CAWSDDYEQYF
v_gene: TRBV30
j_gene: TRBJ2-7